One sample yielded the 30 T cell receptor beta chains listed below, sequenced in a study of T cell repertoires in cytomegalovirus infection. Via MiXCR, TCRdb re-called the reads, giving one row per CDR3 protein. The data contain 700,000 to 900,000 distinct CDR3 sequences, about 27% of them singletons. Their antigens remain unidentified. Sample: cultured CD8+ T cells from PBMCs, taken from culture after CMV antigen stimulation. These TCRs come from a human donor in good health (CMV status not recorded). Some clones in this sample may be carry-over from other donors' samples.

This chain connects TRBV10-3 to TRBJ2-2, with D possibly matching TRBD2 (6 bases). V was pared by 2 bases and J by 2 bases, with 18 bases between. In germline, CDR1 is ENHRY, CDR2 SYGVKD. The CDR3 is 18 residues long. This chain's CDR3 is CAISEPNTGLGNTGELFF. The CDR3, as DNA: TGTGCCATCAGTGAGCCAAATACGGGACTCGGTAACACCGGGGAGCTGTTTTTT.

This clonotype was picked up a small number of times. V usage is TRBV6-5 and J usage is TRBJ1-6; 8 bases fit TRBD1. Trimming cost V 6 bases and J 6 bases; bases outside gene matches: 10. The CDR3 sequence is 16 residues long. The V gene's germline CDR1 is MNHEY and CDR2 SVGAGI. CDR3 loop: CASSPQGTGPNSPLHF. CDR3 DNA sequence: TGTGCCAGCAGCCCTCAGGGGACAGGCCCTAATTCACCCCTCCACTTT.

This clonotype was picked up many times. In DNA, the CDR3 is TGTGCCAGCAGCTTCAGGGGAGCATCCTACAATGAGCAGTTCTTC. Translation: CASSFRGASYNEQFF. The rearrangement links TRBV7-2 to TRBJ2-1; D may be TRBD1 (6 bases). The CDR3 extends over 15 amino acids. Trimming cost V 3 bases and J 1 base, with 10 bases left between them. Germline assignment: CDR1 SGHTA and CDR2 FQGNSA. Full variable domain (remainder filled in from reference TRBV7-2 and TRBJ2-1): GAGVSQSPSNKVTEKGKDVELRCDPISGHTALYWYRQSLGQGLEFLIYFQGNSAPDKSGLPSDRFSAERTGGSVSTLTIQRTQQEDSAVYLCASSFRGASYNEQFFGPGTRLTVL.

This CDR3 is CASSYAGNYNSPLHF. CDR3 nucleotides: TGTGCCAGCAGTTACGCGGGAAATTATAATTCACCCCTCCACTTT. The rearrangement joins TRBV6-2 or TRBV6-3 to TRBJ1-6; no clear D gene. The CDR3 sequence is 15 residues long. Germline values: CDR1 MNHEY, CDR2 SVGEGT. The V end was cut by 2 bases, the J end by 4 bases, with 9 bases between.

This clonotype was counted a few times. The chain recombines TRBV7-9 with TRBJ1-1, with 9 bases lining up with TRBD1. Germline CDR1 is SEHNR and CDR2 is FQNEAQ (reference sequence). The CDR3 has 15 residues. V was clipped by 4 bases and J by 1 base; unmatched bases: 4. This CDR3 is CASSSKGQGNTEAFF. The CDR3 DNA sequence: TGTGCCAGCAGCTCCAAGGGACAGGGGAACACTGAAGCTTTCTTT.

There are a few counts of this clonotype. The chain has TRBV7-2 and TRBJ2-1, with 8 nucleotides matching TRBD2. CDR3 size: 16 residues. Germline V CDR1 and CDR2: SGHTA, FQGNSA. V lost 2 bases to trimming and J lost 6 bases; unmatched junction nucleotides: 9. Written as DNA, the CDR3 is TGTGCCAGCAGCTTACAGGTCGGGGGGGCCACCAATGAGCAGTTCTTC. It specifies CASSLQVGGATNEQFF.

The J gene is TRBJ1-5, the V gene TRBV6-1, with a possible D match to TRBD1 (5 bases). In germline, CDR1 is MNHNS, CDR2 SASEGT. CDR3 length: 13 amino acids. V shed 3 bases and J shed 5 bases, with 8 bases lying between them. The CDR3 loop is CASSERTYQPQHF. The CDR3 nucleotides are TGTGCCAGCAGTGAGAGGACATATCAGCCCCAGCATTTT.

This clonotype was seen a few times. This rearrangement joins TRBV7-3 to TRBJ1-1, with TRBD1 matching 7 bases. CDR3 length: 16 amino acids. Per germline, CDR1 SGHTA and CDR2 FQGTGA. V shed 2 bases and J 4 bases; nucleotides not matched to a gene: 10. The CDR3 DNA sequence: TGTGCCAGCAGCTTATCTTATGCAGGGGGGACCACTGAAGCTTTCTTT. It codes for CASSLSYAGGTTEAFF.

This clonotype showed up many times. The chain joins TRBV7-2 to TRBJ2-3, with 9 positions matching TRBD2. V shed 5 bases, J shed 2 bases, and the junction held 14 bases outside the gene matches. Germline V gene sequence: CDR1 SGHTA, CDR2 FQGNSA. The CDR3 covers 18 residues. The CDR3 loop is CASSDLYFAGGNTDTQYF. DNA of the CDR3: TGTGCCAGCAGCGACTTATATTTTGCGGGGGGGAACACAGATACGCAGTATTTT.

This clonotype was counted between two and nine times. This sequence joins TRBV6-1 and TRBJ2-1; a weak D match, TRBD2 (6 bases). Trimming took 6 bases from V and 5 from J, leaving 8 bases between them. There are 12 residues in the CDR3. CDR1 is MNHNS, CDR2 SASEGT, per germline. The CDR3, as DNA: TGTGCCAGCAGCGCGGGGAACAATGAGCAGTTCTTC. Translated, it gives CASSAGNNEQFF.

This clonotype was observed a handful of times. The chain carries TRBV6-2 or TRBV6-3 and TRBJ2-3; 11 bases agree with TRBD2. J gave up 1 base and V 10 bases, and 7 bases lay outside the gene matches. This CDR3 is built from 15 residues. CDR1 MNHEY and CDR2 SVGEGT come from the germline V gene. The CDR3 region is CATLPTSGGTDTQYF. The CDR3 DNA reads TGTGCCACTCTCCCGACTAGCGGGGGCACAGATACGCAGTATTTT.

As to this clonotype: At one of its ends the junction is not consistent with the germline gene, which may arise from a read error. The chain links TRBV6-5 to TRBJ1-2; 10 bases fit TRBD1. Germline lookup yields CDR1 MNHEY and CDR2 SVGAGI. This CDR3 is 15 amino acids long. The CDR3 bases are TGTCCCAGCAGTCCACCGGGACAGGGGTTGGGTGGCTACACCTTC. Its translation: CPSSPPGQGLGGYTF.

For this clonotype: Sequence at one end of the junction differs from germline and may be a read error. The chain is built from TRBV4-1 and TRBJ1-1, with 7 bases lining up with TRBD1. Germline V gene sequence: CDR1 MGHRA, CDR2 YSYEKL. The CDR3 consists of 15 residues. The CDR3 region has the DNA TGTGCCAGCAGCGAAGCTAGGGGGCTAAACACTGAAGCTTTCTTT. Translating it yields CASSEARGLNTEAFF.

The rearrangement links TRBV7-3 to TRBJ1-4; D remains ambiguous. The germline V and J ends were trimmed by 5 bases and 4 bases, with 11 bases remaining between them. The CDR3 runs 14 residues. Per germline, CDR1 SGHTA and CDR2 FQGTGA. The CDR3 reads CASSINGINEKLFF. The CDR3 nucleotides are TGTGCCAGCAGCATCAACGGAATTAATGAAAAACTGTTTTTT. Drawing the rest from reference TRBV7-3 and TRBJ1-4, the complete variable domain is GAGVSQTPSNKVTEKGKYVELRCDPISGHTALYWYRQSLGQGPEFLIYFQGTGAADDSGLPNDRFFAVRPEGSVSTLKIQRTERGDSAVYLCASSINGINEKLFFGSGTQLSVL.

The chain recombines TRBV4-3 with TRBJ1-1; TRBD1 might be the D (5 bases). The CDR3 extends over 14 amino acids. The V gene's germline CDR1 is LGHNA and CDR2 YSLEER. V dropped 0 bases and J dropped 11 bases, with 16 bases sitting between them. Here the CDR3 reads CASSQDSGGLSAFF. The DNA of the CDR3 is TGCGCCAGCAGCCAAGATAGCGGGGGACTAAGTGCTTTCTTT.

This clonotype showed up just a few times. The chain recombines TRBV7-6 with TRBJ1-2, with D perhaps TRBD1 (6 bases). Germline V gene data show CDR1 as SGHVS and CDR2 as FNYEAQ. The CDR3 length is 14 residues. Trimming took off 5 bases at V and 8 bases at J, with 18 bases between the two ends. This chain's CDR3 is CASSINTGFGGYTF. The CDR3, as DNA: TGTGCCAGCAGCATCAACACAGGGTTCGGGGGCTACACCTTC. Complete variable domain (other parts from reference TRBV7-6 and TRBJ1-2): GAGVSQSPRYKVTKRGQDVALRCDPISGHVSLYWYRQALGQGPEFLTYFNYEAQQDKSGLPNDRFSAERPEGSISTLTIQRTEQRDSAMYRCASSINTGFGGYTFGSGTRLTVV.

This clonotype was counted a few times. The rearrangement uses TRBV7-6 and TRBJ2-7; no firm D call. The CDR3 totals 14 residues. Germline-derived CDR1 and CDR2 are SGHVS and FNYEAQ. The V and J ends lost 4 bases and 0 bases respectively, with 10 bases between them. The DNA for the CDR3 is TGTGCCAGCAGCTCTGCGACGAGCTCCTACGAGCAGTACTTC. Its translation: CASSSATSSYEQYF.

The chain recombines TRBV10-3 with TRBJ2-2; D is ambiguous. With 11 bases removed from V and 5 bases from J, the gap between germline ends came to 12 bases. The CDR3 length is 12 residues. The V gene's germline CDR1 is ENHRY and CDR2 SYGVKD. In DNA, the CDR3 is TGTGCCGCTGAGCAGTTTACCGGGGAGCTGTTTTTT. It is translated as CAAEQFTGELFF.

This clonotype was counted at least ten times. The chain employs TRBV27 and TRBJ1-2, with 12 bases fitting TRBD1. Germline V gene data show CDR1 as MNHEY and CDR2 as SMNVEV (reference sequence). V lost 7 bases to trimming and J lost 8 bases; unmatched junction nucleotides: 8. The CDR3 length is 14 residues. Here the CDR3 reads CASTAGQGAEGYTF. The CDR3 DNA follows: TGTGCCAGCACCGCGGGACAGGGGGCCGAAGGCTACACCTTC.

In its sample, this clonotype was seen many times. The rearrangement joins TRBV12-3 or TRBV12-4 to TRBJ1-1; D perhaps matches TRBD1 (5 bases). V was clipped by 7 bases and J by 3 bases, with 27 bases between them. The CDR3 totals 18 residues. As DNA, the CDR3 is TGTGCCAGCACTTACTTCATCCGGGACCCAAAATGGGACACTGAAGCTTTCTTT. Translation gives CASTYFIRDPKWDTEAFF.

The chain joins TRBV10-3 to TRBJ1-1; D may be TRBD1 (5 bases). The germline CDR1 and CDR2 sequences are ENHRY and SYGVKD. The V and J ends lost 3 bases and 4 bases respectively, with 12 bases between them. CDR3 length: 14 residues. The CDR3 here is CAISEAGVVTEAFF. Here the CDR3 DNA reads TGTGCCATCAGTGAAGCGGGGGTCGTCACTGAAGCTTTCTTT.

The rearrangement joins TRBV2 to TRBJ1-2; D unclear. This CDR3 comprises 12 residues. Germline V gene data show CDR1 as SNHLY and CDR2 as FYNNEI. V was pared by 7 bases and J by 8 bases, with 14 bases between. The CDR3 is CASIRNSEGYTF. The CDR3 region has the DNA TGTGCCAGCATTCGGAATTCTGAAGGCTACACCTTC.

The chain is built from TRBV7-9 and TRBJ2-7; 8 bases map to TRBD1. CDR1 and CDR2 from the germline V gene are SEHNR and FQNEAQ (reference sequence). The CDR3 runs to 15 residues. Trimming cost V 5 bases and J 2 bases; bases outside gene matches: 8. CDR3 bases: TGTGCCAGCAGCCAAAGGGACAGGATCACCTACGAGCAGTACTTC. Translating it yields CASSQRDRITYEQYF.

This clonotype showed up many times. This chain joins TRBV9 and TRBJ1-5, with D hard to call. This CDR3 has 13 residues. Germline V gene sequence: CDR1 SGDLS, CDR2 YYNGEE. The V end was cut by 5 bases, the J end by 1 base, with 7 bases between. In DNA form, the CDR3 reads TGTGCCAGCAGTGTTGGGAGCAATCAGCCCCAGCATTTT. Translated: CASSVGSNQPQHF.

This clonotype was found once. At one boundary the junction diverges from the germline segment, which might be a read error. The V and J genes are TRBV27 and TRBJ1-1; D is perhaps TRBD1 (6 bases). Germline V lookup: CDR1 MNHEY, CDR2 SMNVEV (reference sequence). The CDR3 sequence is 15 residues long. The CDR3 region is CAGSLTPGGFTEAFF. Here the CDR3 DNA reads TGTGCCGGCAGTTTAACACCGGGGGGCTTCACTGAAGCTTTCTTT.

This chain uses TRBV6-2 or TRBV6-3 with TRBJ2-3; tentative D call: TRBD2 (5 bases). Per the germline V gene, CDR1 is MNHEY and CDR2 is SVGEGT. Trimming pared 4 bases from V and 2 bases from J, leaving 13 bases between. This CDR3 is built from 15 residues. The CDR3 reads CASSSSQAATDTQYF. Written as DNA, the CDR3 is TGTGCCAGCAGTTCAAGCCAAGCGGCCACAGATACGCAGTATTTT.

This clonotype was observed a handful of times. The chain carries TRBV15 and TRBJ2-5, with D perhaps TRBD1 (6 bases). This CDR3 comprises 15 residues. V lost 0 bases and J 4 bases, leaving 12 bases between the germline ends. Germline V CDR1 and CDR2: LNHNV, YYDKDF (reference sequence). For the CDR3, the DNA is TGTGCCACCAGCAGAGATAGGGGGTTTGGAGAGACCCAGTACTTC. Translated: CATSRDRGFGETQYF. The whole variable domain, remainder taken from reference TRBV15 and TRBJ2-5, is DAMVIQNPRYQVTQFGKPVTLSCSQTLNHNVMYWYQQKSSQAPKLLFHYYDKDFNNEADTPDNFQSRRPNTSFCFLDIRSPGLGDTAMYLCATSRDRGFGETQYFGPGTRLLVL.

This clonotype was observed a few times. The V and J genes are TRBV7-4 and TRBJ2-3; 7 bases fit TRBD1. The CDR3 is made up of 16 amino acids. V was clipped by 4 bases and J by 1 base; unmatched bases: 8. Looked up from germline, CDR1 is SGHVT and CDR2 is SQSDAQ. This CDR3 is CASSSRGQTRTDTQYF. CDR3 in DNA: TGTGCCAGCAGCTCCCGGGGACAGACGCGCACAGATACGCAGTATTTT.

This clonotype has only a few counts. The V gene is TRBV27, the J gene TRBJ1-1; 7 nucleotides line up with TRBD1. Trimming took 3 bases from V and 4 from J; bases not matched to a gene: 5. CDR3 size: 14 residues. CDR1 and CDR2 from the germline V gene are MNHEY and SMNVEV (reference sequence). CDR3 protein: CASSLSTGFTEAFF. CDR3 in DNA: TGTGCCAGCAGTTTGTCGACAGGGTTCACTGAAGCTTTCTTT.

The sample holds one count of this clonotype. The rearrangement links TRBV6-2 or TRBV6-3 to TRBJ1-2; TRBD1 matches at 7 bases. Germline CDR1 and CDR2: MNHEY and SVGEGT. Trimming at V came to 2 bases and at J to 5 bases, leaving 8 bases not matched to a gene. The CDR3 covers 15 residues. CDR3 protein: CASSYPDRPKYGYTF. The CDR3 nucleotides are TGTGCCAGCAGTTACCCGGACAGGCCGAAATATGGCTACACCTTC.